The T cell receptor (beta chain) described here comes from a study of blood T cell repertoires in COVID-19. Across the study: The cDNA or gDNA used as material had been derived from T cells, B-cell-depleted T cells, or PBMCs.

Original processing methods: For nucleated cells, counts were estimated from reference gene primer amplification. Profiled with immunoSEQ multiplex PCR; TCRdb holds only in-frame clones, not every one. V, J and clone size are taken as reported in that table, and D and trimming were inferred from the DNA itself. The sample holds 350,000 or so clones, approximately 82% seen once. The CDR3 loop spans 13 amino acids. Germline CDR1 SEHNR, CDR2 FQNEAQ (reference sequence). The V gene end was trimmed by 5 bases and the J gene end by 6 bases; junction bases not matched to a gene: 2. Sequencing was performed on peripheral blood. The receptor was isolated from a man under 40 with active or convalescent COVID-19. The rearrangement joins TRBV7-9 to TRBJ2-7; 12 bases map to TRBD2. CDR3 loop: CASSQTSGSEQYF. CDR3 DNA sequence: TGTGCCAGCAGCCAGACTAGCGGGAGCGAGCAGTACTTC.